The rows below give T cell receptor beta chains drawn from one sample of a study of blood T cell repertoires in COVID-19. Only in-frame clones appear in the TCRdb table, and some are missing; sequencing was by immunoSEQ multiplex PCR. Here the sample spans a few hundred thousand clones, 87% being singletons. Material for sequencing was PBMCs or T cells enriched from blood (not recorded which). The source of these receptors is a woman between 25 and 40 years old who had recovered from COVID-19. The CDR3 runs from the conserved cysteine through the conserved F or W.

TRBV12-3/TRBV12-4	TRBJ2-7	CASSRTWGHEYF
TRBV29-1	TRBJ2-7	CSVCSPHRGVYEQYF
TRBV5-1	TRBJ2-7	CASSRTGASYEQYF
TRBV3-1/TRBV3-2	TRBJ2-1	CASSQEHGGNNEQFF
TRBV5-1	TRBJ1-4	CASSLRGLDEKLFF
TRBV6-5	TRBJ1-2	CASSFGQGLGYTF
TRBV7-3	TRBJ2-2	CASSLSGGRNTGELFF
TRBV5-4	TRBJ2-5	CASSREGRGQETQYF
TRBV19	TRBJ1-1	CASSITGVGTEAFF
TRBV19	TRBJ1-2	CASSTPAGGYGYTF
TRBV4-2	TRBJ1-1	CASSQPAGRDTEAFF
TRBV6-4	TRBJ1-6	CASSETGLHSPLHF
TRBV5-6	TRBJ1-5	CASSPYQPQHF
TRBV29-1	TRBJ2-5	CSVAQGTPHSSSYQETQYF
TRBV5-1	TRBJ1-6	CASSLEIAGTPNSPLHF
TRBV30	TRBJ1-2	CAWRQDPRGYGYTF